This TCR beta chain was profiled in a study of early T cells in non-severe SARS-CoV-2 infection (dated by TCRdb to the early 2020s). Study-level background: Because TCR sequencing was done on bulk RNA from unsorted whole blood, the alpha and beta chains could not be paired.

The CDR3, from cysteine to phenylalanine, totals 12 residues. Of the read, only the CDR3 DNA is kept; its 36 bases are in frame from base 1. For CDR1 and CDR2, the germline V gene (reference sequence) lists GTSNPN and SVGIG. V was cut back by 5 bases and J by 8 bases, leaving a gap of 14 bases between them. Study-wide conclusions, independent of this receptor: VDJdb matching was skewed toward anti-spike CD8 responses and likely underestimated virus-specific expansions by missing private and CD4 specificities.

The library was obtained by 5' RACE. Sequenced on a NextSeq 500. Unique molecular identifiers were attached to individual cDNA molecules in the TCR library protocol so that sequencing error and PCR bias could be corrected. Sequencing covered both TCR alpha and beta chains, and within each sample the abundances of alpha and beta sequences were tightly co-correlated. Regarding the original processing steps: Decombinator V4 was used to annotate the V gene, J gene and CDR3 of the TCR sequences. Expanded TCRs were defined as changing significantly between any two time points under a Poisson model with p below 0.0001. TCR abundances were normalised to the total number of TCRs sequenced per sample and expressed as counts per million. TRAV1-2 paired with TRAJ12, TRAJ20 or TRAJ33 defined MAIT TCRs, while TRAV10 paired with TRAJ18 defined iNKT TCRs. VDJdb, accessed 1 November 2021, was searched for CMV, EBV and SARS-CoV-2 annotated TCRs, with TCRs annotated for multiple antigens excluded. TCRdb itself trimmed the public reads at Q25 with fastp, ran MiXCR and retained productive beta chains. When rows share a CDR3 protein, they turn into one entry using the most common DNA and genes. The V and J calls here are based on TCRdb, not the publication. In all, the sample holds 25,000 to 35,000 distinct CDR3 sequences, and around 6% of those were seen once. The top ten hold 30% to 35% of the sample.

A case-control design nested within a healthcare worker cohort in London, UK, was used, with weekly nasopharyngeal swab PCR tests and blood sampling performed. Healthcare workers were recruited between 23 and 31 March 2020, during the week of the UK lockdown, and were followed weekly for up to about 16 weeks. This clonotype was seen at least ten times. The antigen this receptor binds is unknown. Base quality data are lacking; no much larger clone is found one base away. This chain joins TRBV30 to TRBJ2-3, with the D gene too uncertain to name. The origin of this receptor is an adult who was a healthcare worker with PCR-confirmed SARS-CoV-2 infection or an uninfected control (not recorded which). Sample: whole blood, taken at baseline. The CDR3 region reads CAWDLSGGTQYF. DNA sequence: TGTGCCTGGGACCTCTCTGGTGGTACGCAGTATTTT.